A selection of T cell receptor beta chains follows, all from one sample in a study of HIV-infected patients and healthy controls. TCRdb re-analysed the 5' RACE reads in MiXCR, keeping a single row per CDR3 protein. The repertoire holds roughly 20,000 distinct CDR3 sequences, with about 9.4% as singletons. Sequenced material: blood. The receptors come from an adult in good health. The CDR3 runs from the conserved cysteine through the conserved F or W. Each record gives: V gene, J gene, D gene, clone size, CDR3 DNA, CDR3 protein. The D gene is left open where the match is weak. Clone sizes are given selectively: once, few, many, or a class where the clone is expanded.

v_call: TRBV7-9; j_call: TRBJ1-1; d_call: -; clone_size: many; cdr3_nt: TGTGCCAGCAGCTTAGCAGGGGACACTGAAGCTTTCTTT; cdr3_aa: CASSLAGDTEAFF
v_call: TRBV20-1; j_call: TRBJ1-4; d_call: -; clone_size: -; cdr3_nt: TGCAGTGCTAGAGACGGGGGAACTGAAAAACTGTTTTTT; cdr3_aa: CSARDGGTEKLFF
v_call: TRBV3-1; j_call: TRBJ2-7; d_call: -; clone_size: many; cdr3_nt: TGTGCCAGCAGCCAAGATCCACCCAGCGAAGCGGGCCCTTACGAGCAGTACTTC; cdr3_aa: CASSQDPPSEAGPYEQYF
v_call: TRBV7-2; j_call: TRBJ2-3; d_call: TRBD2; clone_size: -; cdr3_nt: TGTGCCAGCAGCTTTCTTAGCGGGGGTAGCACAGATACGCAGTATTTT; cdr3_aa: CASSFLSGGSTDTQYF
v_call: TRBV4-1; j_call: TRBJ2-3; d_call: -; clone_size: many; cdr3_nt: TGCGCCAGCAGCCAAGTCGGGGCAGATACGCAGTATTTT; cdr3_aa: CASSQVGADTQYF
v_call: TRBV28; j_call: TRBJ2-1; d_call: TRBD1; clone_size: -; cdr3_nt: TGTGCCAGCAGTTTATCTGCTGGGACAGGGTACAATGAGCAGTTCTTC; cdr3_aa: CASSLSAGTGYNEQFF
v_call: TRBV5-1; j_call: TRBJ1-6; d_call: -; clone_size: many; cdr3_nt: TGCGCCAGCAGCTTGGAGGGGTTTAAAGATTCACCCCTCCACTTT; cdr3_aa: CASSLEGFKDSPLHF
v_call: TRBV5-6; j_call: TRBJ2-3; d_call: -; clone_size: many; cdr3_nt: TGTGCCAGCAGCTTGTACAGGGGAGGAGGGACAGATACGCAGTATTTT; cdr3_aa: CASSLYRGGGTDTQYF
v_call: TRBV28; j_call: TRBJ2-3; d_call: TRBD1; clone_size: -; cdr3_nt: TGTGCCAGCAGTCCGGGACAGGGGATCACGCAGTATTTT; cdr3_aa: CASSPGQGITQYF
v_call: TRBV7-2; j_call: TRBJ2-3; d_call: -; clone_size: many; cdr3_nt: TGTGCCAGCAGCTTAGTGGCCGGGGCGGGAGATACGCAGTATTTT; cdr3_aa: CASSLVAGAGDTQYF
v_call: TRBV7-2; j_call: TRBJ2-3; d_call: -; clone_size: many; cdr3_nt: TGTGCCAGCAGCTTATGGTCTAGCTCCACAGATACGCAGTATTTT; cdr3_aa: CASSLWSSSTDTQYF
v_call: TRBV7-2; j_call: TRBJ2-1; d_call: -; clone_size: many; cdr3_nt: TGTGCCAGCAGCTTAGGCCCCACCAGGGAGCAGTTCTTC; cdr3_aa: CASSLGPTREQFF
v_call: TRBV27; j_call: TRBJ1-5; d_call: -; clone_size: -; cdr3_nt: TGTGCCAGCAGTTTAGGAGCAGACAATCAGCCCCAGCATTTT; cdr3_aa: CASSLGADNQPQHF
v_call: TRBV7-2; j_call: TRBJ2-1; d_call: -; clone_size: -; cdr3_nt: TGTGCCAGCAGCTCCAGAAACAATGAGCAGTTCTTC; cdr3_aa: CASSSRNNEQFF
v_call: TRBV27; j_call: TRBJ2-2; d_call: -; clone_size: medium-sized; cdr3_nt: TGTGCCAGCAGCCCCGGGACCGGGGAGCTGTTTTTT; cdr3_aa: CASSPGTGELFF
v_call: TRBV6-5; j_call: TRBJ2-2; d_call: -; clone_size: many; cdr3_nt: TGTGCCAGCAGTTACGGGCAGGGAAACGGGGAGCTGTTTTTT; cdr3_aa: CASSYGQGNGELFF
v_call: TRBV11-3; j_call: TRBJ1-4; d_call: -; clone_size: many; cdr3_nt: TGTGCCAGCAGCTTGGAACCAAGGGGGAAACTGTTTTTT; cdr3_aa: CASSLEPRGKLFF
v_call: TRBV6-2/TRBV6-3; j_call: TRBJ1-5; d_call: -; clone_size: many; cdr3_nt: TGTGCCAGCAGTTACTCGTTAATGCGGAGCAATCAGCCCCAGCATTTT; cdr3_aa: CASSYSLMRSNQPQHF
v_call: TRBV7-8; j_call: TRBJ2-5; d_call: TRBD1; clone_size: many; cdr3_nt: TGTGCCAGCGTAAGGGGTCGGACAGGGGAAGAGACCCAGTACTTC; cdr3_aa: CASVRGRTGEETQYF
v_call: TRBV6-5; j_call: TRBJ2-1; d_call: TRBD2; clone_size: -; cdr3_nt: TGTGCCAGCAGTACTGCGGGGGGGGAAAGGAATGAGCAGTTCTTC; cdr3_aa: CASSTAGGERNEQFF
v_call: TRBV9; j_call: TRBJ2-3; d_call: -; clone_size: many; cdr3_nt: TGTGCCAGCAGCGTAGAGGGGGGACAGTACGGGCAGTATTTT; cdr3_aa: CASSVEGGQYGQYF